The 24 T cell receptor beta chains below were found in one sample sequenced in a study of blood T cells in healthy people across ages. Next came a second PCR, run for about 7 to 12 cycles, which used a sample-barcoded 5' primer along with a J-beta primer mix. Via MiXCR, TCRdb re-called the 5' RACE reads, giving one row per CDR3 protein. The table shows approximately 2,000,000 distinct CDR3 sequences, with 39% occurring only once. The sample taken for sequencing was blood. Source of these receptors: a human donor in good health.

This chain uses TRBV18 with TRBJ1-2; D call uncertain. The CDR3 totals 11 residues. Germline CDR1 and CDR2: KGHSH and LQKENI. V lost 3 bases, J lost 11 bases, and 10 bases lay in between. As DNA, the CDR3 is TGTGCCAGCTCACCCGGAGTTTTTTACACCTTC. It encodes CASSPGVFYTF.

The V and J genes are TRBV7-6 and TRBJ1-2; D might be TRBD1 (6 bases). Trimming took 0 bases from V and 3 from J, leaving 20 bases between them. Germline V gene data show CDR1 as SGHVS and CDR2 as FNYEAQ. The CDR3 is 18 residues long. The CDR3 loop reads CASSLAWRRAKGDYGYTF. The CDR3 DNA sequence: TGTGCCAGCAGCTTAGCGTGGCGCCGGGCAAAGGGGGACTATGGCTACACCTTC.

The gene calls are TRBV5-1 and TRBJ2-6; D is unclear. Trimming pared 0 bases from V and 2 bases from J, leaving 9 bases between. Per germline, CDR1 SGHRS and CDR2 YFSETQ. The CDR3 extends over 16 amino acids. For the CDR3, the DNA is TGCGCCAGCAGCTTGGAGGGCGTTCCTGGGGCCAACGTCCTGACTTTC. It yields the protein CASSLEGVPGANVLTF.

Written as DNA, the CDR3 is TGTGCCAGCAGCCGACAGCGCGGGAACACTGAAGCTTTCTTT. As protein: CASSRQRGNTEAFF. The chain combines TRBV7-2 with TRBJ1-1; D might be TRBD1 (5 bases). Germline loops: CDR1 SGHTA, CDR2 FQGNSA. Trimming removed 5 bases at V and 1 base at J, with 11 bases between. CDR3 length: 14 residues.

The rearrangement links TRBV4-2 to TRBJ2-1, with D tentatively TRBD2 (5 bases). The CDR3 is 16 amino acids. Germline V gene lookup returns CDR1 LGHNA and CDR2 YNFKEQ. V was clipped by 4 bases and J by 0 bases, with 13 bases between them. CDR3 sequence reads: CASSRVRGTSYNEQFF. For the CDR3, the DNA is TGTGCCAGCAGCCGAGTACGGGGAACCTCCTACAATGAGCAGTTCTTC.

CDR3 protein: CASSLTPASRGYTF. The CDR3 DNA reads as TGTGCCAGCAGTCTTACCCCGGCTTCGCGAGGCTACACCTTC. The rearrangement links TRBV28 to TRBJ1-2; D not resolved. Per germline, CDR1 MDHEN and CDR2 SYDVKM. The CDR3 spans 14 residues. Deletions cut 5 bases from V and 8 bases from J, with 18 bases between.

The sample holds many counts of this clonotype. The rearrangement joins TRBV9 to TRBJ2-5, with 8 bases that match TRBD1. CDR1 SGDLS and CDR2 YYNGEE come from the germline V gene. With 4 bases clipped from V and 2 bases from J, the junction kept 4 bases outside the gene matches. The CDR3 runs 14 residues. The CDR3 reads CASSTGTGQETQYF. For the CDR3, the DNA is TGTGCCAGCAGCACCGGGACAGGACAAGAGACCCAGTACTTC. The whole variable domain, filled in from reference TRBV9 and TRBJ2-5, reads DSGVTQTPKHLITATGQRVTLRCSPRSGDLSVYWYQQSLDQGLQFLIQYYNGEERAKGNILERFSAQQFPDLHSELNLSSLELGDSALYFCASSTGTGQETQYFGPGTRLLVL.

Turning to this clonotype: At one end the junction does not follow the germline gene, possibly because of a read error. V is TRBV10-3 and J is TRBJ2-5, with D possibly matching TRBD1 (5 bases). Germline loops: CDR1 ENHRY, CDR2 SYGVKD. The CDR3 extends over 16 amino acids. The CDR3 coding sequence is TGTGCCATCAGTGAGTCGAAGCAGGGTACCCAAGAGACCCAGTGCTTC. It translates to CAISESKQGTQETQCF.

The V call is TRBV7-9, the J call TRBJ2-7; D is possibly TRBD1 (5 bases). Germline CDR1 is SEHNR and CDR2 is FQNEAQ (reference sequence). V lost 5 bases and J lost 6, with 14 bases in between. CDR3 length: 13 amino acids. The CDR3 loop reads CASSPQGTGEQYF. The CDR3 DNA follows: TGTGCCAGCAGCCCCCAGGGAACGGGCGAGCAGTACTTC. The whole variable domain, filled in from reference TRBV7-9 and TRBJ2-7, reads DTGVSQNPRHKITKRGQNVTFRCDPISEHNRLYWYRQTLGQGPEFLTYFQNEAQLEKSRLLSDRFSAERPKGSFSTLEIQRTEQGDSAMYLCASSPQGTGEQYFGPGTRLTVT.

The CDR3 sequence is CSAYRDVAGYTF. In DNA, the CDR3 is TGCAGCGCTTACAGGGATGTCGCTGGCTACACCTTC. This sequence joins TRBV29-1 and TRBJ1-2, with a possible D match to TRBD1 (6 bases). Trimming took off 7 bases at V and 7 bases at J, with 16 bases between the two ends. The CDR3 is made up of 12 amino acids. Germline V gene lookup returns CDR1 SQVTM and CDR2 ANQGSEA.

The chain recombines TRBV29-1 with TRBJ1-1; D might be TRBD1 (5 bases). The ends were cut back, 7 bases at V and 7 bases at J, with 16 bases in the middle. The CDR3 contains 12 residues. CDR1 is SQVTM and CDR2 is ANQGSEA in the germline V gene. CDR3 region: CSGLWTTNEAFF. For the CDR3, the DNA is TGCAGCGGTTTATGGACAACAAATGAAGCTTTCTTT.

This clonotype was picked up a small number of times. In DNA form, the CDR3 reads TGTGCCAGCAGCCCTCGGACAGGGGAGGAAAAACTGTTTTTT. Its translation: CASSPRTGEEKLFF. V usage is TRBV9 and J usage is TRBJ1-4; 9 nucleotides align to TRBD1. The CDR3 is made up of 14 amino acids. The germline V gene encodes CDR1 SGDLS and CDR2 YYNGEE. V was pared by 4 bases and J by 8 bases, with 6 bases of the junction left unmatched.

This chain joins TRBV6-5 and TRBJ1-2, with unresolved D. This CDR3 comprises 14 residues. Trimming removed 6 bases at V and 8 bases at J, with 19 bases between. Germline CDR1 reads MNHEY; CDR2 reads SVGAGI. The CDR3 here is CASSPAAGRKGYTF. CDR3 DNA: TGTGCCAGCAGCCCCGCCGCGGGTCGAAAAGGCTACACCTTC.

The rearrangement links TRBV7-9 to TRBJ2-1, with D uncertain. Germline lookup yields CDR1 SEHNR and CDR2 FQNEAQ (reference sequence). V was cut by 2 bases and J by 4 bases, with 9 bases left in between. This CDR3 spans 14 amino acids. The CDR3 loop reads CASSLWTEYNEQFF. The CDR3 DNA follows: TGTGCCAGCAGCTTATGGACGGAGTACAATGAGCAGTTCTTC.

The rearrangement links TRBV7-8 to TRBJ2-3, with D perhaps matching TRBD2 (5 bases). Trimming stripped 5 bases from V and 4 bases from J, with 10 bases between. CDR1 SGHVS and CDR2 FQNEAQ come from the germline V gene. This CDR3 comprises 13 residues. CDR3 region: CASSQNSADTQYF. The CDR3 nucleotides read TGTGCCAGCAGCCAAAATAGCGCAGATACGCAGTATTTT. The full variable domain, completed using reference TRBV7-8 and TRBJ2-3, is GAGVSQSPRYKVAKRGQDVALRCDPISGHVSLFWYQQALGQGPEFLTYFQNEAQLDKSGLPSDRFFAERPEGSVSTLKIQRTQQEDSAVYLCASSQNSADTQYFGPGTRLTVL.

A word on this clonotype: One end of the junction varies from germline; a read error may be responsible. The chain recombines TRBV20-1 with TRBJ2-4; 9 bases map to TRBD2. The J call may be faulty, since TRBJ2-5 better matches the DNA end. This CDR3 contains 12 residues. Germline V gene lookup returns CDR1 DFQATT and CDR2 SNEGSKA (reference sequence). The DNA of the CDR3 is TGCGGTGCTTATAGCGGGGGAAAGACCCAGTACTTC. This translates into CGAYSGGKTQYF.

The rearrangement links TRBV5-1 to TRBJ1-1; no reliable D call. Trimming pared 3 bases from V and 5 bases from J, leaving 17 bases between. Looked up from germline, CDR1 is SGHRS and CDR2 is YFSETQ. The CDR3 is made up of 15 amino acids. The CDR3 sequence is CASSSHDPLGTEAFF. The DNA for the CDR3 is TGCGCCAGCAGCTCGCACGATCCCCTGGGGACTGAAGCTTTCTTT.

The genes are TRBV18 and TRBJ2-3; D is possibly TRBD2 (6 bases). The CDR3 is 17 residues long. Germline V CDR1 and CDR2: KGHSH, LQKENI. V lost 3 bases, J lost 6 bases, and 22 bases lay in between. The CDR3 loop is CASSPIGGALTGDTQYF. The CDR3 DNA follows: TGTGCCAGCTCACCGATCGGAGGGGCCCTCACCGGGGATACGCAGTATTTT.

This clonotype came up a few times. This rearrangement joins TRBV5-1 to TRBJ1-2; possible D gene TRBD1, 5 bases. The CDR3 is 14 residues long. Deletions cut 2 bases from V and 2 bases from J, with 10 bases between. CDR1 and CDR2 from the germline V gene are SGHRS and YFSETQ. In nucleotides, the CDR3 is TGCGCCAGCAGCTTTATAGGGGCGAACTATGGCTACACCTTC. Translating it yields CASSFIGANYGYTF.

The rearrangement uses TRBV3-1 and TRBJ2-7; D is unclear. Germline lookup yields CDR1 LGHDT and CDR2 YNNKEL (reference sequence). CDR3 size: 15 residues. The V gene lost 4 bases and the J gene lost 2 bases, with 15 bases spanning the gap. Here the CDR3 reads CASSPSWQVPYEQYF. The CDR3 DNA is TGTGCCAGCAGCCCAAGTTGGCAGGTGCCCTACGAGCAGTACTTC.

The V gene is TRBV2, the J gene TRBJ2-7; D is uncertain. The ends were cut back, 4 bases at V and 6 bases at J, with 7 bases in the middle. Germline values: CDR1 SNHLY, CDR2 FYNNEI. The CDR3 is 11 amino acids. This chain's CDR3 is CASSAWAEQYF. CDR3 sequence (DNA): TGTGCCAGCAGTGCTTGGGCCGAGCAGTACTTC.

This clonotype was counted a few times. At one boundary the junction diverges from the germline segment, which might be a read error. The chain has TRBV29-1 and TRBJ2-3; 7 bases map to TRBD2. Germline V gene lookup returns CDR1 SQVTM and CDR2 ANQGSEA. The CDR3 extends over 16 amino acids. CDR3 bases: TGTAGCGTTTCAGCAAGGCCTAGACTAGCTGTCGGTACGCAGTATTTT. Translated, it gives CSVSARPRLAVGTQYF.

As regards this clonotype: At one end the junction does not follow the germline gene, possibly because of a read error. V gene TRBV12-3 or TRBV12-4 combines with J gene TRBJ2-6, with D maybe TRBD1 (5 bases). This CDR3 region has 17 residues. This chain's CDR3 is CASSLALRFSGANVPTF. The CDR3 nucleotides are TGTGCCAGCAGTTTAGCGCTCAGGTTCTCTGGGGCCAACGTCCCGACTTTC.

This clonotype was recorded a few times. This chain joins TRBV7-9 and TRBJ2-1; perhaps D is TRBD1 or TRBD2 (5 bases each). Trimming shortened V by 4 bases and J by 0 bases, and 13 bases separated the two germline ends. There are 16 residues in the CDR3. Per the germline V gene, CDR1 is SEHNR and CDR2 is FQNEAQ (reference sequence). The CDR3 protein is CASSSGDPSSYNEQFF. The CDR3 DNA sequence: TGTGCCAGCAGCTCCGGGGACCCCAGCTCCTACAATGAGCAGTTCTTC.